This T cell receptor beta chain came from a study of CD8 T cells in ankylosing spondylitis. CDR1 and CDR2 (germline): LGHNA, YNFKEQ. The CDR3 is 19 residues long. V shed 4 bases and J shed 1 base, with 23 bases lying between them. In its sample, this clonotype was seen a few times. The antigen remains undetermined. TCRdb reprocessed the 5' RACE reads with MiXCR, giving one entry per CDR3 protein. The profile shows about 33,000 distinct CDR3 sequences, roughly 11% of them singletons. Study observations and caveats: Matched synovial fluid from ankylosing spondylitis patients was reported to be enriched for disease-linked clones.

This TCR was recovered from a male donor with ankylosing spondylitis. Material for sequencing was synovial fluid, either unsorted or a sorted T cell fraction (not recorded which). V usage is TRBV4-2 and J usage is TRBJ2-4, with D tentatively TRBD2 (6 bases). The CDR3 reads CASSRRGWEAREAKNIQYF. The CDR3, as DNA: TGTGCCAGCAGCCGGAGGGGATGGGAAGCACGGGAGGCCAAAAACATTCAGTACTTC.